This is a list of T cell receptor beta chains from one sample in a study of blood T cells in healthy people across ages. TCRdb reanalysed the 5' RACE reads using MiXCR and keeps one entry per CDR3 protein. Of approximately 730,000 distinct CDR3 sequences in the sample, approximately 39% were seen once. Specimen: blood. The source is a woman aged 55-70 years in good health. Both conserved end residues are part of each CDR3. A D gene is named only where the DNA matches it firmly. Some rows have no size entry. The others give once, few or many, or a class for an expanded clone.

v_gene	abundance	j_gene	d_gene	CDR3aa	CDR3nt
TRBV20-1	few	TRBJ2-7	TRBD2	CSAPGLAVDYEQYF	TGCAGTGCTCCAGGACTAGCGGTAGACTACGAGCAGTACTTC
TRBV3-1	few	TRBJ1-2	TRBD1	CASSQTGDGYYGYTF	TGTGCCAGCAGCCAGACAGGGGACGGTTACTATGGCTACACCTTC
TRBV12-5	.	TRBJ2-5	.	CASGSPGETQYF	TGTGCTAGTGGCTCTCCGGGGGAGACCCAGTACTTC
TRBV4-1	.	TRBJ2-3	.	CASSQVKQASTDTQYF	TGCGCCAGCAGCCAAGTTAAACAGGCCAGCACAGATACGCAGTATTTT
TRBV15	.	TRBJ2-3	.	CATSRPDYSSTDTQYF	TGTGCCACCAGCAGACCCGACTATTCTAGCACAGATACGCAGTATTTT
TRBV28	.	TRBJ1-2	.	CASSIQGGGYTF	TGTGCCAGCAGTATACAGGGAGGAGGCTACACCTTC
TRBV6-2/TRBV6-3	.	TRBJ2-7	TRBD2	CASSYSTSGRPENPYEQYF	TGTGCCAGCAGTTACTCGACTAGCGGGAGGCCCGAAAACCCCTACGAGCAGTACTTC
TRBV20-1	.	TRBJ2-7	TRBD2	CSASPVLAVSMYEQYF	TGCAGTGCTAGCCCCGTACTAGCGGTGTCTATGTACGAGCAGTACTTC
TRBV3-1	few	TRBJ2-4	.	CASSVDSSINIQYF	TGTGCCAGCAGCGTTGACAGTTCGATAAACATTCAGTACTTC
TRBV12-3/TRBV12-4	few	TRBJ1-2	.	CASSFSGGGSYGYTF	TGTGCCAGCAGTTTTTCGGGGGGCGGCAGCTATGGCTACACCTTC
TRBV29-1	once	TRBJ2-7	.	CSVLTRSDNEQYF	TGCAGCGTCCTGACTAGAAGCGACAATGAGCAGTACTTC
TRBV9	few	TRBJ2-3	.	CASSAEGGLGGALTDTQYF	TGTGCCAGCAGCGCCGAAGGGGGGTTGGGCGGGGCGCTCACAGATACGCAGTATTTT
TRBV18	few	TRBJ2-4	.	CASSPIAELNGEQYF	TGTGCCAGCTCACCAATAGCGGAATTGAATGGGGAGCAGTACTTC
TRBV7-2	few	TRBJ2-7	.	CASSPAPPYEQYF	TGTGCCAGCAGCCCCGCGCCCCCCTACGAGCAGTACTTC
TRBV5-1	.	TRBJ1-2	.	CASSLERGGFTF	TGCGCCAGCAGCTTGGAACGCGGGGGATTCACCTTC
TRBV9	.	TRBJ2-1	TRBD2	CASSEALAGGSLPNEQFF	TGTGCCAGCAGCGAGGCCCTTGCGGGGGGCTCGTTGCCCAATGAGCAGTTCTTC
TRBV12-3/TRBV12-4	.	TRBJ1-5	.	CASSTQGIQPQHF	TGTGCCAGCAGTACCCAGGGGATTCAGCCCCAGCATTTT
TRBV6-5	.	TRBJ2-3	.	CASSIQGGITDTQYF	TGTGCCAGCAGCATACAGGGGGGGATAACAGATACGCAGTATTTT
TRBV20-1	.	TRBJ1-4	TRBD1	CSGGQGSTNEKLFF	TGCAGTGGGGGACAGGGCTCAACTAATGAAAAACTGTTTTTT